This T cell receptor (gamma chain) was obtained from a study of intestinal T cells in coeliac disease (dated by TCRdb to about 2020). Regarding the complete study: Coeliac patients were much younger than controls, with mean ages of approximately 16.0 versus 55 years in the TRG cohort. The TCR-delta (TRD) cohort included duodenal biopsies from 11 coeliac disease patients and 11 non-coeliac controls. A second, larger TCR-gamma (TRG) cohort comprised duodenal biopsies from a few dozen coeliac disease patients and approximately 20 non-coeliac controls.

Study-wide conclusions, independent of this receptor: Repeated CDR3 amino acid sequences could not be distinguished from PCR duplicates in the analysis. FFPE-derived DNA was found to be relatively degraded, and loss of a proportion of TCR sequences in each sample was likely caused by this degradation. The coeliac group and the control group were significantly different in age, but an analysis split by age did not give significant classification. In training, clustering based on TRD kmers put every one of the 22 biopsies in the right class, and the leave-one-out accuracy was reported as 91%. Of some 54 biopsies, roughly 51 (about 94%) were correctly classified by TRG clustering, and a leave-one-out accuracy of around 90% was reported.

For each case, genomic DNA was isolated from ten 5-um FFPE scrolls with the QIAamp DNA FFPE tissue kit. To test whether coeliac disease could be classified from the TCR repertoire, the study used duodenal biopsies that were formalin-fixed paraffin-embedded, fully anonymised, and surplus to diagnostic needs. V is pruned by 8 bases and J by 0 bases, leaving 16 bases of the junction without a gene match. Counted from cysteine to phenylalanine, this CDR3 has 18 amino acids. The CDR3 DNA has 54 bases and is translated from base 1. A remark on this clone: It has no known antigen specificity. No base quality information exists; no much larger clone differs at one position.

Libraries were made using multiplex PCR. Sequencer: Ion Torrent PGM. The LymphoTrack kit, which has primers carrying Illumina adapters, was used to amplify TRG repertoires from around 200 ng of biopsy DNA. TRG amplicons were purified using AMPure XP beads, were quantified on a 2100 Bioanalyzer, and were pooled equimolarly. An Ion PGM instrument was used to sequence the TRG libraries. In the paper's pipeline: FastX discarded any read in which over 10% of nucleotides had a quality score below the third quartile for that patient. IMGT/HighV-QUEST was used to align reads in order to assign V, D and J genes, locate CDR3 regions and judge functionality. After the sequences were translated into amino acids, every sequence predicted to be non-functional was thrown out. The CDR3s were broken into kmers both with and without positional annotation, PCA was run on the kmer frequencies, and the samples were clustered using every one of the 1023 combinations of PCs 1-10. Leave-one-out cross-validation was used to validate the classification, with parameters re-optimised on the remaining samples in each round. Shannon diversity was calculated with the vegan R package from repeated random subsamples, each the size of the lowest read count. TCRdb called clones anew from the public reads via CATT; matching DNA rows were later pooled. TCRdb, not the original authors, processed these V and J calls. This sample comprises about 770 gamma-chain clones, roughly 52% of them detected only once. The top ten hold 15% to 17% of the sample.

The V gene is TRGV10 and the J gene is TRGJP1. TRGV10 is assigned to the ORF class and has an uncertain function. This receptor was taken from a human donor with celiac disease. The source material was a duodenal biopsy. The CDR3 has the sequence CAAWVPLDGYTTGWFKIF. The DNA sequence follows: TGTGCTGCGTGGGTACCCCTAGACGGATATACCACTGGTTGGTTCAAGATATTT.